This TCR beta chain was captured by sequencing in a study of blood T cell repertoires in COVID-19 (dated by TCRdb to about 2020). Regarding the research as a whole: Collaborator samples came from the United States, Italy and Spain and covered acute and convalescent phases of COVID-19. The material from the prospective study consisted of cDNA or gDNA derived from T cells, B-cell-depleted T cells, or PBMCs. The dataset comprised deeply sampled blood TCRbeta repertoires from subjects exposed to, actively infected with, or recovered from COVID-19. A freely available public database, intended as a resource for researchers studying the immune response to SARS-CoV-2, is where the repertoires were released. Samples were obtained from the ongoing ImmuneRACE study (first 160 participants) and from over 1,000 subjects provided by 6 global collaborators. Nearly every sample came with metadata listing a de-identified subject ID, COVID-19 status, age in years and sex. Where available, HLA class I and class II types were obtained from metadata supplied by the sample provider rather than from assay-based typing.

TCRbeta CDR3 regions were amplified from genomic DNA using the immunoSEQ Assay, a bias-controlled multiplex PCR. The study's own analysis went as follows. Within the assay, amplification of reference gene primers was used to estimate how many nucleated cells each sample contained. Sequence reads were collapsed and filtered to measure the absolute abundance of every unique TCRbeta CDR3 rearrangement. Productive Simpson clonality was computed per sample as the square root of Simpson's diversity index over productive rearrangements. This immuneACCESS table, as held by TCRdb, lists in-frame sequences with V and J called but not all clones. Of the missing ones, under half trace to an unresolved V gene in checked studies; the others have no known cause. That table gives V, J and clone size, and the DNA gave D and trimming. The sample records fewer than 350,000 clones, more than 80% of which are singletons. The ten largest clones take up roughly 3.9% of the sample.

General findings and caveats noted by the study authors: The amount of clinical and demographic metadata varied by source and participant and was provided uncurated.

Participants in the prospective study were enrolled through a virtual design, were aged about 18 to 100 years, and lived in 24 United States geographic areas. To assign participants to cohorts, the prospective study relied on clinical history that participants themselves reported in a screening survey and a study questionnaire. Each participant in the prospective study had whole blood, serum and a nasopharyngeal or oropharyngeal swab collected by mobile phlebotomists. Prospective study participants could optionally give additional blood draws and questionnaires over an approximately two-month period. Before DNA extraction, blood samples from the prospective study were shipped at room temperature or frozen. Note on this clone: It has no known antigen specificity. One base away there is no much larger clone; base qualities are not given.

Sequencing was carried out using PBMCs or T cells enriched from blood (not recorded which). The TCR sequence derives from a young woman with acute COVID-19.

The DNA is TGTGCCAGCCGTCCTACCGGGACTAGCGGGATCTACGAGCAGTACTTC. Translated, it gives CASRPTGTSGIYEQYF. The sequence is built from TRBV27 and TRBJ2-7, with 13 bases in between that match TRBD2. CDR1 and CDR2, looked up from the germline V gene (reference sequence), are MNHEY and SMNVEV. V has 8 bases trimmed and J has 3 bases trimmed; junction bases matching no gene number 10. The CDR3 numbers 16 residues from cysteine through phenylalanine. Of all the DNA, just the CDR3 is kept, 48 bases in frame from base 1.